Listed below are T cell receptor beta chains from one sample, sequenced in a study of OX40 agonist ivuxolimab in advanced cancers. Generated by immunoSEQ multiplex PCR, the TCRdb table keeps only in-frame clones and is missing some. The repertoire consists of approximately 84,000 clones, with about 88% occurring once and the leading ten covering just under 1%. This specimen consisted of CD4+ or CD8+ T cells sorted from blood, obtained in a trial of the OX40 agonist ivuxolimab. Receptors were obtained from an adult with an advanced solid tumor such as melanoma, head and neck, liver or kidney cancer. Both conserved end residues are part of each CDR3. The order of the fields is V gene, D gene, clone size, J gene, CDR3 protein, CDR3 DNA. D genes are given only for firm matches. Size values are once, few and many counts, or a class for expanded clones, and some rows have none.

TRBV6-6	TRBD1	.	TRBJ1-1	CAMREQGAFEAFF	TGTGCCATGCGGGAGCAGGGGGCGTTTGAAGCTTTCTTT
TRBV11-2	.	.	TRBJ2-7	CASSLFLPPTTPHEQYF	TGTGCCAGCAGCTTATTTCTACCCCCCACCACCCCACACGAGCAGTACTTC
TRBV19	.	.	TRBJ2-1	CASRSGVNSYNEQFF	TGTGCCAGTAGGTCAGGGGTGAACTCCTACAATGAGCAGTTCTTC
TRBV27	.	.	TRBJ1-1	CASSLSPGLATEAFF	TGTGCCAGCAGTTTATCACCGGGTTTGGCAACTGAAGCTTTCTTT
TRBV6-5	TRBD1	.	TRBJ1-1	CASSIQGASNTEAFF	TGTGCCAGCAGTATCCAGGGGGCGTCCAACACTGAAGCTTTCTTT
TRBV25-1	.	.	TRBJ2-3	CASSENLGTDTQYF	TGTGCCAGCAGTGAGAACCTGGGCACAGATACGCAGTATTTT
TRBV10-3	TRBD1	.	TRBJ2-7	CAISDQGGQGAYEQYF	TGTGCCATCAGTGACCAGGGGGGACAGGGAGCCTACGAGCAGTACTTC
TRBV27	.	.	TRBJ1-1	CASSMYMNTEAFF	TGTGCCAGCAGTATGTATATGAACACTGAAGCTTTCTTT
TRBV10-3	TRBD2	.	TRBJ2-7	CAISEVTSGRGNEQYF	TGTGCCATCAGTGAAGTGACTAGCGGGAGGGGTAACGAGCAGTACTTC
TRBV5-1	TRBD1	.	TRBJ2-5	CASSPGQGWETQYF	TGCGCCAGCAGCCCCGGACAGGGCTGGGAGACCCAGTACTTC
TRBV21-1	.	.	TRBJ2-5	CASSRQGALETQYF	TGTGCCAGCAGCAGACAGGGGGCCCTCGAGACCCAGTACTTC
TRBV27	TRBD2	.	TRBJ2-3	CASRGLAGVDTQYF	TGTGCCAGCAGGGGACTAGCGGGAGTAGATACGCAGTATTTT
TRBV7-2	TRBD2	.	TRBJ2-3	CASSPQLGRVSTDTQYF	TGTGCCAGCAGCCCACAATTAGGGAGGGTAAGCACAGATACGCAGTATTTT
TRBV19	TRBD2	.	TRBJ2-3	CASSILAGGTDTQYF	TGTGCCAGTAGTATACTAGCGGGGGGCACAGATACGCAGTATTTT
TRBV11-1	.	.	TRBJ2-1	CASSPAAGVAYNEQFF	TGTGCCAGCAGCCCCGCGGCAGGGGTAGCCTACAATGAGCAGTTCTTC
TRBV2	.	.	TRBJ1-4	CASTAGGLSNEKLFF	TGTGCCAGCACCGCTGGAGGACTGAGTAATGAAAAACTGTTTTTT
TRBV5-4	.	.	TRBJ2-2	CASSPKGQIPANTGELFF	TGTGCCAGCAGCCCCAAAGGACAGATCCCCGCGAACACCGGGGAGCTGTTTTTT
TRBV7-9	TRBD2	.	TRBJ2-3	CASSVGLAGGPTDTQYF	TGTGCCAGCAGCGTTGGACTAGCGGGAGGGCCAACAGATACGCAGTATTTT
TRBV4-1	TRBD2	.	TRBJ2-3	CASSPMGGGYGDTQYF	TGCGCCAGCAGCCCAATGGGCGGGGGGTATGGAGATACGCAGTATTTT
TRBV7-9	TRBD1	.	TRBJ1-1	CASTSTGGTEAFF	TGTGCCAGCACCTCGACAGGGGGCACTGAAGCTTTCTTT
TRBV27	TRBD2	.	TRBJ2-7	CASSEREGVYEQYF	TGTGCCAGCAGCGAGCGGGAGGGGGTCTACGAGCAGTACTTC
TRBV29-1	.	.	TRBJ1-1	CSVEEGGMGTEAFF	TGCAGCGTTGAAGAGGGAGGGATGGGCACTGAAGCTTTCTTT
TRBV18	TRBD2	.	TRBJ2-5	CASSPLGTSGETQYF	TGTGCCAGCTCACCACTAGGGACTAGCGGGGAGACCCAGTACTTC
TRBV18	.	.	TRBJ1-1	CASSPQRVNTEAFF	TGTGCCAGCTCACCACAGAGGGTGAACACTGAAGCTTTCTTT
TRBV28	TRBD1	.	TRBJ2-1	CASSSSDRGNEQFF	TGTGCCAGCAGTTCATCGGACAGGGGGAATGAGCAGTTCTTC
TRBV19	.	.	TRBJ2-1	CASSPSPSRSYNEQFF	TGTGCCAGTAGTCCCTCCCCCAGTCGCTCCTACAATGAGCAGTTCTTC
TRBV7-2	.	once	TRBJ2-2	CASSLAPRGGELFF	TGTGCCAGCAGCTTAGCTCCCCGAGGGGGGGAGCTGTTTTTT
TRBV5-1	TRBD2	.	TRBJ2-2	CASSLDGLALNTGELFF	TGCGCCAGCAGCTTGGACGGACTAGCGTTGAACACCGGGGAGCTGTTTTTT
TRBV7-6	.	.	TRBJ1-1	CASSLAGNTEAFF	TGTGCCAGCAGCTTAGCAGGGAACACTGAAGCTTTCTTT
TRBV7-9	TRBD2	.	TRBJ2-5	CASSRGGLETQYF	TGTGCCAGCAGTCGGGGGGGCCTGGAGACCCAGTACTTC
TRBV2	.	.	TRBJ2-1	CASSVVNEQFF	TGTGCCAGCAGTGTGGTCAATGAGCAGTTCTTC
TRBV29-1	.	.	TRBJ2-1	CSVEWASRSSYNEQFF	TGCAGCGTTGAATGGGCGAGCCGAAGCTCCTACAATGAGCAGTTCTTC
TRBV27	TRBD1	once	TRBJ2-7	CASSLGTGAYEQYF	TGTGCCAGCAGTCTCGGGACAGGGGCCTACGAGCAGTACTTC
TRBV7-2	TRBD1	.	TRBJ1-2	CASSVHQGVLNGYTF	TGTGCCAGCAGCGTCCATCAGGGGGTTCTCAATGGCTACACCTTC
TRBV30	.	.	TRBJ2-7	CAWSAGPEQYF	TGTGCCTGGAGTGCAGGGCCCGAGCAGTACTTC
TRBV5-1	.	.	TRBJ2-7	CASSPEGFTYEQYF	TGCGCCAGCAGCCCGGAAGGGTTCACCTACGAGCAGTACTTC
TRBV5-1	.	.	TRBJ1-2	CASSLDWGGGYTF	TGCGCCAGCAGCTTGGACTGGGGAGGGGGCTACACCTTC
TRBV7-8	.	.	TRBJ2-7	CASSLAGGGLYEQYF	TGTGCCAGCAGCTTAGCCGGCGGAGGGCTCTACGAGCAGTACTTC
TRBV2	.	.	TRBJ2-7	CASRPWAQNEQYF	TGTGCCAGCAGGCCGTGGGCGCAGAACGAGCAGTACTTC
TRBV13	.	few	TRBJ1-1	CASSLVRTGGTLANTEAFF	TGTGCCAGCAGCTTAGTTCGCACAGGAGGCACTTTGGCGAACACTGAAGCTTTCTTT
TRBV5-1	TRBD2	.	TRBJ2-3	CASSLVGTSGLTDTQYF	TGCGCCAGCAGCTTGGTAGGGACTAGCGGATTAACAGATACGCAGTATTTT
TRBV13	.	.	TRBJ2-7	CASSYSRTAYEQYF	TGTGCCAGCAGCTACTCTCGGACAGCCTACGAGCAGTACTTC
TRBV5-1	.	.	TRBJ2-3	CASSLASVQLPPTDTQYF	TGCGCCAGCAGCTTGGCCTCGGTCCAACTTCCACCCACAGATACGCAGTATTTT
TRBV19	.	.	TRBJ1-2	CASSTRADVGGGYTF	TGTGCCAGTAGTACTCGAGCAGACGTGGGAGGAGGCTACACCTTC
TRBV2	.	.	TRBJ1-3	CASSLDGLGNTIYF	TGTGCCAGCAGTCTCGACGGGCTTGGAAACACCATATATTTT
TRBV6-6	TRBD2	.	TRBJ2-3	CASRAGGRTDTQYF	TGTGCCAGCAGGGCGGGGGGGCGGACAGATACGCAGTATTTT
TRBV6-1	TRBD2	.	TRBJ2-3	CASSSQRGVDTQYF	TGTGCCAGCAGTTCCCAGCGGGGGGTAGATACGCAGTATTTT
TRBV4-1	.	.	TRBJ2-2	CASRDFRQDNTGELFF	TGCGCCAGCAGGGACTTTCGACAGGACAACACCGGGGAGCTGTTTTTT
TRBV19	TRBD1	.	TRBJ1-5	CASSAYPGQRLNQPQHF	TGTGCCAGTAGTGCCTATCCGGGACAGCGACTTAATCAGCCCCAGCATTTT
TRBV4-1	TRBD1	few	TRBJ1-2	CASSHPRTGDYGYTF	TGCGCCAGCAGCCATCCCCGGACAGGGGACTATGGCTACACCTTC
TRBV2	.	.	TRBJ1-5	CASSREDNQPQHF	TGTGCCAGCAGCAGGGAGGACAATCAGCCCCAGCATTTT
TRBV10-3	.	.	TRBJ1-2	CAIRTEVGYGYTF	TGTGCCATCAGGACGGAGGTCGGCTATGGCTACACCTTC
TRBV6-9	TRBD2	.	TRBJ2-7	CASSSPGLAGDRYF	TGTGCCAGCAGTTCACCGGGACTAGCGGGAGATAGATACTTC
TRBV29-1	.	.	TRBJ1-3	CSVRPGLSGNTIYF	TGCAGCGTTCGGCCAGGGCTCTCTGGAAACACCATATATTTT
TRBV7-9	TRBD2	.	TRBJ2-1	CASNLAGGNEQFF	TGTGCCAGCAACTTAGCGGGGGGAAATGAGCAGTTCTTC
TRBV5-1	TRBD1	.	TRBJ1-1	CASSLGGTADTEAFF	TGCGCCAGCAGCTTGGGAGGGACAGCAGACACTGAAGCTTTCTTT
TRBV6-5	.	.	TRBJ1-1	CASSYGQGLPEAFF	TGTGCCAGCAGTTACGGGCAGGGGCTCCCTGAAGCTTTCTTT